One sample yielded the 5 T cell receptor beta chains listed below, sequenced in a study of CD8+ T cells in alopecia areata. RNA extraction and reverse transcription yielded cDNA as sequencing template. Measured with immunoSEQ multiplex PCR; TCRdb has only the in-frame clones, and not every one. The sample holds about 300,000 clones, and no clone turns up only once. Cutaneous lymph node cells were pooled, and they were sorted using CD4, CD8alpha, NKG2D, NKG2ACE and other markers. Sample: CD4+ T cells sorted from a lymph node. The receptors come from a C3H/HeJ mouse with alopecia areata. MHC haplotype of the strain: H2-k.

This clone was counted between two and nine times. Mouse gene names apply. The read falls 4 residues short of the CDR3 end, and the missing part is taken from the germline J gene. This chain joins TRBV13-1 and TRBJ1-2; a possible D gene is TRBD1 (5 bases). The CDR3 consists of 13 residues. Germline values: CDR1 NSHNY, CDR2 SYGAGN. V lost 2 bases and J 3 bases, leaving 8 bases between the germline ends. The sequenced part of the CDR3 DNA is TGTGCCAGCAGTGAAGCAGGGCACTCC. The encoded protein is CASSEAGHS. The complete CDR3 reads CASSEAGHSDYTF.

In the case of this clone: Each gene name is a mouse one. The read terminates 4 residues before the CDR3 end, so the remaining end is supplied by the germline J gene. Other DNA sequences in the same sample also yield this CDR3. The chain uses TRBV13-2 and TRBJ2-1, with D perhaps matching TRBD1 (6 bases). This CDR3 contains 13 residues. The V end lost 5 bases, the J end lost 1 base, and 7 bases lay between the germline ends. CDR1 and CDR2 from the germline V gene are NNHNN and SYGAGS (reference sequence). The CDR3 region is CASGGHNYAEQFF. CDR3 bases read: TGTGCCAGCGGGGGACACAACTATGCT.

A few counts support this clone. Mouse gene names apply. The read ends 4 residues early relative to the CDR3; the germline J gene fills the gap. This same CDR3 is encoded by further DNA sequences in the sample. The rearrangement uses TRBV19 and TRBJ2-1, with TRBD2 matching 10 bases. The CDR3 contains 15 residues. Germline V CDR1 and CDR2: FNHDT, SITEND (reference sequence). The junction had 4 bases not matched to a gene; V was cut back by 4 bases and J by 3 bases. CDR3 sequence: CASSPGLGVYAEQFF. The covered CDR3 bases are TGTGCCAGCAGTCCCGGACTGGGGGTCTATGCT.

This clone was detected a few times. The gene symbols are mouse symbols. The read halts 4 residues ahead of the CDR3 end, with the missing end drawn from the germline J gene. The rearrangement uses TRBV1 and TRBJ2-1, with TRBD1 matching 8 bases. The CDR3 length is 13 residues. Looked up from germline, CDR1 is NSQYPW and CDR2 is LRSPGD (reference sequence). This CDR3 reads CTCSAGTGTEQFF. The CDR3 bases that were read are TGCACCTGCAGTGCAGGGACAGGGACT. The full variable domain, with the rest looked up from reference TRBV1 and TRBJ2-1, is VTLLEQNPRWRLVPRGQAVNLRCILKNSQYPWMSWYQQDLQKQLQWLFTLRSPGDKEVKSLPGADYLATRVTDTELRLQVANMSQGRTLYCTCSAGTGTEQFFGPGTRLTVL.

This clone was found a few times. Gene names denote mouse genes. With the read ending 4 residues before the CDR3 end, the germline J gene is used to fill in that end. The same CDR3 is also encoded by other DNA sequences in this sample. The V gene is TRBV19, the J gene TRBJ2-7, with 8 nucleotides matching TRBD2. The V segment lost 2 bases and the J segment 3 bases; nucleotides outside the gene matches: 1. This CDR3 region has 13 residues. Germline V gene sequence: CDR1 FNHDT, CDR2 SITEND (reference sequence). CDR3 DNA (partial): TGTGCCAGCAGTATTCTGGGGGGCTAT. Translating gives CASSILGGY. The whole CDR3 protein reads CASSILGGYEQYF.